This T cell receptor (beta chain) was recovered during a study of control samples from healthy donors and cancer patients. Here immunoSEQ multiplex PCR was the method, and the copy in TCRdb shows in-frame clones only, minus some. The repertoire holds about 110,000 clones, with almost 85% as singletons. Sequenced input: blood. This receptor was obtained from a man between 18 and 35 years old in good health.

The CDR3 reads CASSPDQSDTQYF. CDR3 nucleotide sequence: TGTGCCAGCTCACCCGACCAGTCGGATACGCAGTATTTT. The chain couples TRBV18 to TRBJ2-3; D gene uncertain. Per the germline V gene, CDR1 is KGHSH and CDR2 is LQKENI. This CDR3 is 13 amino acids long. V shed 3 bases and J shed 6 bases, with 10 bases lying between them.